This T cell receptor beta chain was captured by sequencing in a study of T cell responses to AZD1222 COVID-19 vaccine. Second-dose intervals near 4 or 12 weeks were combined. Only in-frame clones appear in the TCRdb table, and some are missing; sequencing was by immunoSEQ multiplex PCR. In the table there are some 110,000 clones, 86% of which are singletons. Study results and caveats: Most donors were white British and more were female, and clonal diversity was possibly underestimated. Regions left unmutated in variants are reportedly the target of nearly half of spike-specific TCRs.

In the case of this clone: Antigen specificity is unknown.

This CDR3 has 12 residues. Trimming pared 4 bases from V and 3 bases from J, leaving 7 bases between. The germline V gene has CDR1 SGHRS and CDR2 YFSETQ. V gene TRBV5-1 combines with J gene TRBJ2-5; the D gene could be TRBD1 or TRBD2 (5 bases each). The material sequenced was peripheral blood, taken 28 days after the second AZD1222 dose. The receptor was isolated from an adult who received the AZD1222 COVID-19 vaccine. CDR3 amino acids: CASSRDEETQYF. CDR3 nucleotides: TGCGCCAGCAGCCGGGACGAAGAGACCCAGTACTTC.